This passage covers 29 T cell receptor beta chains from one sample sequenced in a study of cytomegalovirus exposure and HLA in healthy donors. Use of 60 Vbeta and 13 Jbeta primers characterized the PCR. Sequencing was performed with immunoSEQ multiplex PCR; in TCRdb, only in-frame clones are kept and a portion is missing. The sample consists of about 180,000 clones, about 80% of them appearing once. Sequenced sample: PBMCs. The receptors derive from a woman aged 25 to 39 in good health and CMV-seronegative.

The chain couples TRBV4-2 to TRBJ2-7; TRBD2 matches at 7 bases. The CDR3 extends over 17 amino acids. The V gene's germline CDR1 is LGHNA and CDR2 YNFKEQ. Trimming at V came to 0 bases and at J to 4 bases, leaving 12 bases not matched to a gene. As DNA, the CDR3 is TGTGCCAGCAGCCAAGATCGCGGAGCCGGGGGGAGGTACGAGCAGTACTTC. Translating gives CASSQDRGAGGRYEQYF.

This clone has a single count. The rearrangement links TRBV9 to TRBJ2-7, with D unresolved. Between the trimmed V and J ends, which lost 3 bases and 2 bases, there was a span of 12 bases. Germline CDR1 and CDR2: SGDLS and YYNGEE. This CDR3 has 14 residues. The CDR3 is CASSATPVAYEQYF. The CDR3 DNA reads TGTGCCAGCAGCGCCACTCCGGTCGCCTACGAGCAGTACTTC.

The V and J genes are TRBV21-1 and TRBJ1-6; whether TRBD1, the table's D call, matches the DNA was not checked. TRBV21-1 is a pseudogene locus. This CDR3 is 17 amino acids long. The CDR3 DNA is TGTGCCAGCCCCCTTGAACAGTCCTGCTCCTATAATTCACCCCTCCACTTT. Residues: CASPLEQSCSYNSPLHF.

This clone was picked up a small number of times. V gene TRBV15 combines with J gene TRBJ1-5; 7 positions agree with TRBD1. Germline CDR1 and CDR2: LNHNV and YYDKDF (reference sequence). This CDR3 comprises 16 residues. V was pared by 0 bases and J by 2 bases, with 4 bases of the junction left unmatched. CDR3 region: CATSRDRGTGNQPQHF. CDR3 DNA: TGTGCCACCAGCAGAGATAGGGGGACAGGCAATCAGCCCCAGCATTTT.

In its sample, this clone was seen a few times. The gene calls are TRBV7-9 and TRBJ2-3; 8 positions match TRBD1. The CDR3 spans 17 residues. V dropped 3 bases and J dropped 1; count of bases not matched to a gene: 9. The germline V gene encodes CDR1 SEHNR and CDR2 FQNEAQ (reference sequence). The CDR3 is CASSFAPGGGGTDTQYF. The CDR3 nucleotides read TGTGCCAGCAGCTTCGCCCCAGGGGGCGGTGGCACAGATACGCAGTATTTT.

The genes are TRBV5-4 and TRBJ1-1; 9 bases agree with TRBD1. CDR1 is SGHNT and CDR2 is YYREEE in the germline V gene (reference sequence). The CDR3 is 15 residues long. Trimming at V came to 3 bases and at J to 1 base, leaving 4 bases not matched to a gene. Here the CDR3 reads CASSSGTGTNTEAFF. CDR3 nucleotides: TGTGCCAGCAGCTCCGGGACAGGGACGAACACTGAAGCTTTCTTT.

The J gene is TRBJ2-7, the V gene TRBV5-5; 9 nucleotides line up with TRBD2. The CDR3 covers 17 residues. With V trimmed by 0 bases and J by 4 bases, 11 bases remained unmatched. Germline V lookup: CDR1 SGHKS, CDR2 YYEKEE (reference sequence). CDR3 DNA: TGTGCCAGCAGCTTGGGACTAGCGGAGACTATCGGTTACGAGCAGTACTTC. This encodes CASSLGLAETIGYEQYF.

This chain joins TRBV7-2 and TRBJ1-1, with 7 positions matching TRBD1. Germline V lookup: CDR1 SGHTA, CDR2 FQGNSA. With V trimmed by 7 bases and J by 0 bases, 5 bases remained unmatched. This CDR3 contains 14 residues. As DNA, the CDR3 is TGTGCCAGCAACCGAGGGGGCCTGAACACTGAAGCTTTCTTT. It codes for CASNRGGLNTEAFF. The entire variable domain, with the rest obtained from reference TRBV7-2 and TRBJ1-1, is as follows: GAGVSQSPSNKVTEKGKDVELRCDPISGHTALYWYRQSLGQGLEFLIYFQGNSAPDKSGLPSDRFSAERTGGSVSTLTIQRTQQEDSAVYLCASNRGGLNTEAFFGQGTRLTVV.

The rearrangement uses TRBV7-2 and TRBJ1-5, with D perhaps matching TRBD1 (6 bases). The germline V and J ends were trimmed by 1 base and 10 bases, with 20 bases remaining between them. Germline V lookup: CDR1 SGHTA, CDR2 FQGNSA. The CDR3 runs 16 residues. CDR3 coding DNA: TGTGCCAGCAGCTTAGGAGGGCAGGGGCCCGGATACCCCCAGCATTTT. Protein sequence: CASSLGGQGPGYPQHF.

The CDR3 nucleotides read TGTGCCAGCAGCTTAGCGGGACAGGGCTACAATGAGCAGTTCTTC. This encodes CASSLAGQGYNEQFF. This rearrangement joins TRBV7-9 to TRBJ2-1; 9 bases align to TRBD1. The germline V gene encodes CDR1 SEHNR and CDR2 FQNEAQ (reference sequence). The CDR3 extends over 15 amino acids. The trim removed 0 bases at V and 3 bases at J, leaving 0 bases unmatched.

This rearrangement joins TRBV4-1 to TRBJ1-2, with 7 bases that match TRBD1. V was clipped by 7 bases and J by 2 bases; unmatched bases: 7. Germline-derived CDR1 and CDR2 are MGHRA and YSYEKL. The CDR3 totals 14 residues. Written as DNA, the CDR3 is TGCGCCAGCACATGGACAGGCGCGAACTATGGCTACACCTTC. The encoded protein is CASTWTGANYGYTF.

This clone was seen just once. The chain carries TRBV30 and TRBJ1-1; D gene unclear. The CDR3 consists of 12 residues. In germline, CDR1 is GTSNPN, CDR2 SVGIG (reference sequence). V lost 2 bases to trimming and J lost 4 bases, with 8 bases between them. This chain's CDR3 is CAWSQVATEAFF. The CDR3 DNA reads TGTGCCTGGAGTCAGGTGGCCACTGAAGCTTTCTTT.

The rearrangement joins TRBV7-3 to TRBJ2-1, with 7 bases matching TRBD2. CDR1 and CDR2 (germline): SGHTA, FQGTGA. J gave up 1 base and V 2 bases, and 2 bases lay outside the gene matches. The CDR3 totals 15 residues. The CDR3 spells CASSLGGGSYNEQFF. CDR3 sequence (DNA): TGTGCCAGCAGCTTAGGCGGGGGATCCTACAATGAGCAGTTCTTC.

The chain recombines TRBV5-1 with TRBJ2-7; 10 bases are shared with TRBD1. This CDR3 comprises 14 residues. Per germline, CDR1 SGHRS and CDR2 YFSETQ. Losses at the gene ends were 4 bases for V and 3 bases for J; bases not matched to a gene: 4. CDR3 nucleotide sequence: TGCGCCAGCAGCGCTAGGACAGGGGGCTACGAGCAGTACTTC. Amino acids: CASSARTGGYEQYF.

The chain's CDR3 is CAWSWAQGGNQPQHF. The CDR3 bases are TGTGCCTGGAGTTGGGCCCAGGGGGGCAATCAGCCCCAGCATTTT. This sequence joins TRBV30 and TRBJ1-5; TRBD1 aligns across 7 bases. V trimming: 2 bases; J trimming: 2 bases; junction bases outside the gene matches: 6. The CDR3 totals 15 residues. Germline CDR1 is GTSNPN and CDR2 is SVGIG (reference sequence).

The chain has TRBV4-1 and TRBJ1-4; the match to TRBD1 covers 7 bases. Per germline, CDR1 MGHRA and CDR2 YSYEKL. Unmatched junction bases numbered 9, after V lost 0 bases and J lost 5 bases. This CDR3 comprises 17 residues. CDR3 sequence (DNA): TGCGCCAGCAGCCAAGATCGTTTTACAGGGGAAAATGAAAAACTGTTTTTT. Translation: CASSQDRFTGENEKLFF.

The rearrangement uses TRBV7-3 and TRBJ2-1; 9 nucleotides agree with TRBD2. Per germline, CDR1 SGHTA and CDR2 FQGTGA. This CDR3 spans 16 amino acids. J lost 7 bases, V lost 5 bases, and 12 bases had no gene match. Written as DNA, the CDR3 is TGTGCCAGCAGCCAGGGGCCTAGCGGGGCTTTGAATGAGCAGTTCTTC. The encoded protein is CASSQGPSGALNEQFF.

V gene TRBV29-1 combines with J gene TRBJ2-7; the match to TRBD2 covers 10 bases. Germline loops: CDR1 SQVTM, CDR2 ANQGSEA. This CDR3 has 15 residues. Losses at the gene ends were 6 bases for V and 2 bases for J; bases not matched to a gene: 10. CDR3 sequence reads: CSVRDGLADPYEQYF. DNA of the CDR3: TGCAGCGTGCGGGATGGACTAGCGGACCCCTACGAGCAGTACTTC.

This chain connects TRBV21-1 to TRBJ1-2; the tabulated D call, TRBD1, remains unverified against the DNA. TRBV21-1 is deemed a pseudogene. The CDR3 is made up of 13 amino acids. The chain's CDR3 is CASSHLQGSGYTF. The CDR3 nucleotides are TGTGCCAGCAGTCACCTACAGGGTTCTGGCTACACCTTC.

J is TRBJ2-2 and V is TRBV7-3; TRBD1 agrees at 9 bases. Germline loops: CDR1 SGHTA, CDR2 FQGTGA. With V trimmed by 5 bases and J by 8 bases, 9 bases remained unmatched. This CDR3 has 15 amino acids. The CDR3 DNA reads TGTGCCAGCAGCCCCCCGGGGACAGGGTATGGGGAGCTGTTTTTT. This codes for CASSPPGTGYGELFF.

This chain joins TRBV6-7 and TRBJ2-7, with D perhaps TRBD2 (6 bases). Being an ORF, TRBV6-7 has a function that is uncertain. The CDR3 runs 12 residues. CDR3 sequence reads: CATDRGGVGQYF. The CDR3 nucleotides are TGTGCGACAGACCGGGGCGGGGTGGGGCAGTACTTC.

The V and J genes are TRBV18 and TRBJ1-6; D perhaps matches TRBD1 (5 bases). V was trimmed by 6 bases and J by 0 bases, leaving 18 bases between them. Germline lookup yields CDR1 KGHSH and CDR2 LQKENI. The CDR3 contains 18 residues. CDR3: CASSPSRGGSSYNSPLHF. CDR3 sequence (DNA): TGTGCCAGCTCCCCATCTCGGGGCGGGAGCTCCTATAATTCACCCCTCCACTTT.

This chain uses TRBV6-5 with TRBJ1-2, with 7 bases identical to TRBD1. With 7 bases clipped from V and 9 bases from J, the junction kept 8 bases outside the gene matches. This CDR3 is 12 amino acids long. CDR1 is MNHEY and CDR2 is SVGAGI in the germline V gene. The CDR3 protein is CASTQQGNRYTF. CDR3 DNA sequence: TGTGCCAGCACCCAACAGGGGAATCGCTACACCTTC.

CDR3 bases: TGTGCCTGGAGTGTTCCTGGGACACTCTCCTACGAGCAGTACTTC. The encoded protein is CAWSVPGTLSYEQYF. V gene TRBV30 combines with J gene TRBJ2-7; maybe TRBD1 (6 bases). In germline, CDR1 is GTSNPN, CDR2 SVGIG (reference sequence). The CDR3 consists of 15 residues. The ends were cut back, 0 bases at V and 0 bases at J, with 12 bases in the middle.

The chain carries TRBV19 and TRBJ1-1; possibly TRBD1 for D (6 bases). The CDR3 totals 15 residues. Germline V gene lookup returns CDR1 LNHDA and CDR2 SQIVND (reference sequence). The V and J ends lost 5 bases and 0 bases respectively, with 13 bases between them. The CDR3 sequence: CASSSSTGMNTEAFF. The CDR3 DNA reads as TGTGCCAGTAGTTCCTCGACAGGCATGAACACTGAAGCTTTCTTT.

This clone appeared once. The chain carries TRBV4-2 and TRBJ1-1; D unclear. CDR1 is LGHNA, CDR2 YNFKEQ, per germline. V shed 0 bases and J shed 0 bases, with 8 bases lying between them. The CDR3 has 15 amino acids. The CDR3 DNA follows: TGTGCCAGCAGCCAAGATGAGGGCCTGAACACTGAAGCTTTCTTT. Its translation is CASSQDEGLNTEAFF.

V is TRBV5-4 and J is TRBJ2-7; 10 nucleotides align to TRBD2. This CDR3 comprises 16 residues. V lost 1 base, J lost 3 bases, and 7 bases stayed unmatched. Germline V gene sequence: CDR1 SGHNT, CDR2 YYREEE (reference sequence). For the CDR3, the DNA is TGTGCCAGCAGCTTGACTAGCGGGGTAGCCCTCTACGAGCAGTACTTC. Its protein is CASSLTSGVALYEQYF.

This clone was picked up one time. The J gene is TRBJ1-5, the V gene TRBV7-2, with D possibly matching TRBD1 (5 bases). Trimming took off 5 bases at V and 0 bases at J, with 14 bases between the two ends. Germline V CDR1 and CDR2: SGHTA, FQGNSA. The CDR3 totals 16 residues. CDR3 in amino acids: CASSPQGPDSNQPQHF. CDR3 DNA sequence: TGTGCCAGCAGCCCTCAGGGTCCAGATAGCAATCAGCCCCAGCATTTT.

V is TRBV5-1 and J is TRBJ2-7; 7 positions match TRBD1. Germline V gene sequence: CDR1 SGHRS, CDR2 YFSETQ. V trimming: 4 bases; J trimming: 4 bases; junction bases outside the gene matches: 14. There are 16 residues in the CDR3. The CDR3 reads CASSRSEQGSGYEQYF. The CDR3, as DNA: TGCGCCAGCAGCCGTTCGGAACAGGGGTCGGGGTACGAGCAGTACTTC.